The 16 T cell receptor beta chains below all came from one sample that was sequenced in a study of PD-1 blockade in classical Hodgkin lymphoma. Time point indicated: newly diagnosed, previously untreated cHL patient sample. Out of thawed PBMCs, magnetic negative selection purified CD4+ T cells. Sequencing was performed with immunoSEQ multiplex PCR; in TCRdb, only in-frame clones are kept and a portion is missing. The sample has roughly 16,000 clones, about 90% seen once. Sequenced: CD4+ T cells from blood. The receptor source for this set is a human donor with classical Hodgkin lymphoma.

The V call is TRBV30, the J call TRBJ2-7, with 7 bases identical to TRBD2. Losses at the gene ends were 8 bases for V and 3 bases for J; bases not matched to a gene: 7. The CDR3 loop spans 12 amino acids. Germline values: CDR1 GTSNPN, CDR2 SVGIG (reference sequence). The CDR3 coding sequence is TGTGCCACCTCTAGCGGCCGCTACGAGCAGTACTTC. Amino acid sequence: CATSSGRYEQYF.

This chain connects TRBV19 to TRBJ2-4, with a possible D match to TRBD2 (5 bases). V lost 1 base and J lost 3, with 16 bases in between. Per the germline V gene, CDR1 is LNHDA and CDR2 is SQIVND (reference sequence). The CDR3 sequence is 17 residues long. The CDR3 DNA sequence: TGTGCCAGTAGTATAGGGAGAACCATTCGGGGCAAAAACATTCAGTACTTC. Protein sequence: CASSIGRTIRGKNIQYF.

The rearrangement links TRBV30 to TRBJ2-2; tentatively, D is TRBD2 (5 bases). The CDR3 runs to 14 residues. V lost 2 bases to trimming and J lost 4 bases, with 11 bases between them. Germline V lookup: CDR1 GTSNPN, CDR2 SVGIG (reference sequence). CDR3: CAWSSGSSTGELFF. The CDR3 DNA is TGTGCCTGGAGTTCTGGGAGTAGCACCGGGGAGCTGTTTTTT.

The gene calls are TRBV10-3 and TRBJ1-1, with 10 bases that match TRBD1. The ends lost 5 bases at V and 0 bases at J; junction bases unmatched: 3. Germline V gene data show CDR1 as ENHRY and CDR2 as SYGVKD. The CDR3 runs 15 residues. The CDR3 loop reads CAISSDRGLNTEAFF. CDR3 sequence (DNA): TGTGCCATCAGTTCAGACAGGGGGCTGAACACTGAAGCTTTCTTT.

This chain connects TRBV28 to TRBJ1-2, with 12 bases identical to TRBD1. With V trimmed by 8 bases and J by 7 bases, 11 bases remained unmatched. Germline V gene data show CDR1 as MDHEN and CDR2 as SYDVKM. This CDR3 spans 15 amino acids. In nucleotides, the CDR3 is TGTGCCAGCTCTACGCGGGACAGGGGGCGCGGTGGCTACACCTTC. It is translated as CASSTRDRGRGGYTF.

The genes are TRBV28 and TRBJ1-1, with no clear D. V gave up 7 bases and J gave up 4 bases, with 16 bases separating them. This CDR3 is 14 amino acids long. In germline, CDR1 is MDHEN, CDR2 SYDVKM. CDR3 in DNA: TGTGCCAGCACCGAGACCTCCTTGGGCACTGAAGCTTTCTTT. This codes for CASTETSLGTEAFF.

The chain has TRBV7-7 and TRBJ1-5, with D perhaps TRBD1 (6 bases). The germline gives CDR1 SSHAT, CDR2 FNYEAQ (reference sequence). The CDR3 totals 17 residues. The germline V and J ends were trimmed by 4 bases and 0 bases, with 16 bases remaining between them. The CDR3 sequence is CASSSPGGTSSNQPQHF. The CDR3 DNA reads TGTGCCAGCAGCTCTCCCGGGGGCACATCTAGCAATCAGCCCCAGCATTTT.

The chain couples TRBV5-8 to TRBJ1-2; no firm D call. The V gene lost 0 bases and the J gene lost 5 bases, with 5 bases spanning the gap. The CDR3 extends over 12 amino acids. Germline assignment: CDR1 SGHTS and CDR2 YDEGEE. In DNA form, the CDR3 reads TGTGCCAGCAGCTTGGTGGGGTATGGCTACACCTTC. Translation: CASSLVGYGYTF.

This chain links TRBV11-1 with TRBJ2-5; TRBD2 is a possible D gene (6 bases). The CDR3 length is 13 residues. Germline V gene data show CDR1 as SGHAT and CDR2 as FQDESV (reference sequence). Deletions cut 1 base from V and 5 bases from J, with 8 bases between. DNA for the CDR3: TGTGCCAGCAGCTTAGTACTAGCTGAGACCCAGTACTTC. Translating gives CASSLVLAETQYF.

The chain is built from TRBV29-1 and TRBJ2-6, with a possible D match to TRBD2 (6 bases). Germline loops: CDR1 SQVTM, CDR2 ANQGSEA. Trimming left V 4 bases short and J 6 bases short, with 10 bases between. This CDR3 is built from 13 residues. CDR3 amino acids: CSVAGVLANVLTF. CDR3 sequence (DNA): TGCAGCGTTGCGGGGGTGTTGGCCAACGTCCTGACTTTC.

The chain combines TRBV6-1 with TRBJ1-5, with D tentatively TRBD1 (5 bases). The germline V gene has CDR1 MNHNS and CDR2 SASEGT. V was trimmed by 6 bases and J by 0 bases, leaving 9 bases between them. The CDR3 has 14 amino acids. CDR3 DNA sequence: TGTGCCAGCAGATCAGACAGTAGCAATCAGCCCCAGCATTTT. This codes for CASRSDSSNQPQHF.

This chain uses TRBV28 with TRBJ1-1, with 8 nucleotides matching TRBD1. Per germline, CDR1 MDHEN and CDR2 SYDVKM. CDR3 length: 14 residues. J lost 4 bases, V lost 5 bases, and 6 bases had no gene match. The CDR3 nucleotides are TGTGCCAGCAGTCCGGGACAGGTCGGCACTGAAGCTTTCTTT. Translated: CASSPGQVGTEAFF.

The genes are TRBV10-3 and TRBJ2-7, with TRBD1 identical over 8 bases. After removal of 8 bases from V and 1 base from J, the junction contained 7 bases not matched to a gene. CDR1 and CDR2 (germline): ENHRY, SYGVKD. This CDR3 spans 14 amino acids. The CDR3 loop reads CAIGGQGASYEQYF. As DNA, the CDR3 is TGTGCCATCGGTGGGCAGGGGGCTTCCTACGAGCAGTACTTC.

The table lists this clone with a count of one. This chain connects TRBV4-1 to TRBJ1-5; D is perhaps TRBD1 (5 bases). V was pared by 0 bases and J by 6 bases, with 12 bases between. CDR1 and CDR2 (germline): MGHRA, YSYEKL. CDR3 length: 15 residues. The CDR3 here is CASSQDGRGSQPQHF. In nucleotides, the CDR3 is TGCGCCAGCAGCCAAGATGGGAGGGGCAGTCAGCCCCAGCATTTT.

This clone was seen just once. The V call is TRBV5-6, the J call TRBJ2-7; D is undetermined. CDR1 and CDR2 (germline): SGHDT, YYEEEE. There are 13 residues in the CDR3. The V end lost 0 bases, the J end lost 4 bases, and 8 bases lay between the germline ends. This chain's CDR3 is CASSLVLAYEQYF. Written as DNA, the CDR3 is TGTGCCAGCAGCTTGGTCTTGGCTTACGAGCAGTACTTC.

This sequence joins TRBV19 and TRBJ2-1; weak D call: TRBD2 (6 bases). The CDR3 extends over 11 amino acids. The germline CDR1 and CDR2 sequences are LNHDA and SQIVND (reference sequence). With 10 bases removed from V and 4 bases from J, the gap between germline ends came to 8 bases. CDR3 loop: CATGTYNEQFF. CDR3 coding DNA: TGTGCCACCGGGACTTACAATGAGCAGTTCTTC.